The next 23 T cell receptor beta chains were all read from a single sample in a study of T cells in women clearing cervical HPV infection. TCRdb's table, derived via immunoSEQ multiplex PCR, lists solely in-frame clones and lacks some. This repertoire includes about 46,000 clones. Sequencing used blood buffy coat. The receptors originated from a woman between 18 and 69 years old with a cervical HPV16 infection that either progressed to CIN3+ or cleared (not recorded which).

As for this clone: Sequencing ends 3 residues short of the CDR3 end; the germline J gene provides the rest. This chain links TRBV5-1 with TRBJ2-1; 7 bases match TRBD2. Germline V gene sequence: CDR1 SGHRS, CDR2 YFSETQ. J gave up 6 bases and V 0 bases, and 3 bases lay outside the gene matches. This CDR3 region has 14 residues. The DNA read from the CDR3 is TGCGCCAGCAGCTTGGTAGGACTAGTCAATGAG. Translated: CASSLVGLVNE. The entire CDR3 protein is CASSLVGLVNEQFF.

Concerning this clone: The CDR3 is cut off 3 residues early in the read; its end comes from the germline J gene. The rearrangement joins TRBV10-3 to TRBJ2-7; D is possibly TRBD1 (5 bases). CDR1 and CDR2 from the germline V gene are ENHRY and SYGVKD. The V end lost 10 bases, the J end lost 2 bases, and 15 bases lay between the germline ends. There are 13 residues in the CDR3. The CDR3 bases that were read are TGTGCCACGAACCCGACAGATACCTACGAG. Protein: CATNPTDTYE. The CDR3 in full is CATNPTDTYEQYF.

Worth noting for this clone: The read terminates 3 residues ahead of where the CDR3 ends, so the germline J gene completes it. The chain couples TRBV30 to TRBJ2-3, with D tentatively TRBD1 (6 bases). The CDR3 contains 14 residues. V lost 8 bases, J lost 1 base, and 16 bases lay in between. Germline-derived CDR1 and CDR2 are GTSNPN and SVGIG (reference sequence). The CDR3 loop is CAGWEPGGTDTQYF. The sequenced CDR3 bases are TGTGCCGGATGGGAGCCAGGGGGCACAGATACG.

In regard to this clone: The sequence runs out 3 residues before the end of the CDR3; the remainder is reconstructed from the germline J gene. The J gene is TRBJ1-6, the V gene TRBV20-1; a weak D match, TRBD1 (5 bases). Trimming cost V 0 bases and J 7 bases, with 13 bases left between them. CDR1 DFQATT and CDR2 SNEGSKA come from the germline V gene (reference sequence). There are 15 residues in the CDR3. The DNA read from the CDR3 is TGCAGTGCTAGAGATCCGGGGGGACTAAATTCACCC. Its protein is CSARDPGGLNSP. The CDR3 reads in full as CSARDPGGLNSPLHF.

Turning to this clone: The read stops 3 residues short of the end of the CDR3; the missing end is completed from the germline J gene. J is TRBJ1-4 and V is TRBV11-3; tentative D call: TRBD1 (5 bases). The length of the CDR3 is 15 residues. CDR1 is SGHNT, CDR2 YENEEA, per germline. The CDR3 DNA, read in part, is TGTGCCAGCACCCCCGACAGCTCTGGGGCCAACGTA. This codes for CASTPDSSGANV. The full CDR3 sequence reads CASTPDSSGANVLFF.

Note on this clone: Read sequence stops 3 residues before the CDR3 end, and the germline J gene provides the missing end. This sequence joins TRBV9 and TRBJ2-5; no reliable D call. The germline gives CDR1 SGDLS, CDR2 YYNGEE. Between the trimmed V and J ends, which lost 3 bases and 1 base, there was a span of 10 bases. CDR3 length: 14 amino acids. The CDR3 sequence: CASSASSRQETQYF. CDR3 bases read: TGTGCCAGCAGCGCCTCAAGCCGCCAAGAGACC. Combining the CDR3 with reference TRBV9 and TRBJ2-5 gives the whole variable domain DSGVTQTPKHLITATGQRVTLRCSPRSGDLSVYWYQQSLDQGLQFLIQYYNGEERAKGNILERFSAQQFPDLHSELNLSSLELGDSALYFCASSASSRQETQYFGPGTRLLVL.

Remarks on this clone: The read halts 3 residues ahead of the CDR3 end, with the missing end drawn from the germline J gene. This chain links TRBV18 with TRBJ2-5; D unclear. CDR3 length: 11 amino acids. CDR1 and CDR2 from the germline V gene are KGHSH and LQKENI. The V and J ends lost 4 bases and 3 bases respectively, with 3 bases between them. CDR3: CASSLEETQYF. The CDR3 DNA, read in part, is TGTGCCAGCTCACTCGAAGAGACC. Filled out from reference TRBV18 and TRBJ2-5, the complete variable domain reads NAGVMQNPRHLVRRRGQEARLRCSPMKGHSHVYWYRQLPEEGLKFMVYLQKENIIDESGMPKERFSAEFPKEGPSILRIQQVVRGDSAAYFCASSLEETQYFGPGTRLLVL.

About this clone itself: From the germline J gene comes the end of the CDR3, since the read stops 3 residues before it. V gene TRBV18 combines with J gene TRBJ2-3; the match to TRBD2 covers 13 bases. This CDR3 spans 15 amino acids. From germline, CDR1 is KGHSH and CDR2 LQKENI. The V and J ends lost 3 bases and 7 bases, in that order; junction bases with no gene match: 4. Here the CDR3 reads CASSPGTSGINTQYF. The sequenced CDR3 bases are TGTGCCAGCTCACCTGGGACTAGCGGGATAAATACG.

Note on this clone: The read halts 3 residues ahead of the CDR3 end, with the missing end drawn from the germline J gene. This rearrangement joins TRBV7-3 to TRBJ1-2; D remains ambiguous. The CDR3 loop spans 12 amino acids. The germline CDR1 and CDR2 sequences are SGHTA and FQGTGA. CDR3 region: CASSLDGVGYTF. The sequenced CDR3 bases are TGTGCCAGCAGTTTAGACGGGGTGGGC.

CDR3 DNA (partial): TGCAGTGCGAGAACAGGGCTCTATGGC. Translation gives CSARTGLYG. The whole CDR3 sequence reads CSARTGLYGYTF. The genes are TRBV20-1 and TRBJ1-2; D is possibly TRBD1 (6 bases). The DNA ends 3 residues before the CDR3 does, and the rest of the CDR3 is filled in from the germline J gene. Deletions cut 6 bases from V and 4 bases from J, with 12 bases between. There are 12 residues in the CDR3. CDR1 is DFQATT, CDR2 SNEGSKA, per germline (reference sequence).

As regards this clone: The DNA ends 3 residues before the CDR3 does, and the rest of the CDR3 is filled in from the germline J gene. This sequence joins TRBV5-1 and TRBJ2-2; 7 bases match TRBD1. Unmatched junction bases numbered 9, after V lost 6 bases and J lost 4 bases. The CDR3 is 15 residues long. Germline V gives CDR1 SGHRS, CDR2 YFSETQ. This CDR3 reads CASNRRQGVTGELFF. Partial CDR3 DNA: TGCGCCAGCAACCGACGGCAGGGGGTCACCGGGGAG. Full variable domain (rest looked up from reference TRBV5-1 and TRBJ2-2): KAGVTQTPRYLIKTRGQQVTLSCSPISGHRSVSWYQQTPGQGLQFLFEYFSETQRNKGNFPGRFSGRQFSNSRSEMNVSTLELGDSALYLCASNRRQGVTGELFFGEGSRLTVL.

Partial CDR3 DNA: TGTGCCAGCAGCTTGCAGGGTTACGAG. Its translation: CASSLQGYE. The entire CDR3 reads CASSLQGYEQYF. The chain is built from TRBV7-9 and TRBJ2-7; D might be TRBD1 (5 bases). The read is 3 residues too short to cover the CDR3 end, so that end is filled in from the germline J gene. There are 12 residues in the CDR3. V gave up 3 bases and J gave up 4 bases, with 7 bases separating them. CDR1 and CDR2 from the germline V gene are SEHNR and FQNEAQ (reference sequence).

A note on this clone: The CDR3 extends 3 residues past the end of the read, so its final part is completed from the germline J gene. This rearrangement joins TRBV5-6 to TRBJ2-7, with D perhaps TRBD1 (6 bases). Germline CDR1 SGHDT, CDR2 YYEEEE. The CDR3 runs to 15 residues. Between the trimmed V and J ends, which lost 0 bases and 2 bases, there was a span of 12 bases. The chain's CDR3 is CASSLVEQGPYEQYF. Partial CDR3 DNA: TGTGCCAGCAGCTTGGTCGAACAGGGTCCCTACGAG.

A note on this clone: The CDR3 is cut off 3 residues early in the read; its end comes from the germline J gene. The chain joins TRBV7-2 to TRBJ2-4; no clear D gene. CDR3 length: 12 amino acids. CDR1 SGHTA and CDR2 FQGNSA come from the germline V gene. The CDR3 loop reads CASSFSGDGQYF. CDR3 DNA (partial): TGTGCCAGCAGCTTCTCAGGTGATGGT.

The CDR3 is CASSLTAPETQYF. CDR3 bases read: TGTGCCAGCAGTCTGACAGCGCCGGAGACC. The chain combines TRBV7-2 with TRBJ2-5, with D tentatively TRBD1 (5 bases). The read comes to an end 3 residues before the CDR3 does, leaving the germline J gene to fill in the end. Germline V CDR1 and CDR2: SGHTA, FQGNSA. V was trimmed by 6 bases and J by 5 bases, leaving 13 bases between them. The CDR3 covers 13 residues.

On this clone itself: The observed sequence ends 3 residues before the CDR3 terminus, with the missing tail filled in from the germline J gene. Other DNA sequences within the sample encode an identical CDR3. The chain uses TRBV30 and TRBJ1-2; 8 nucleotides line up with TRBD1. CDR1 and CDR2 (germline): GTSNPN, SVGIG (reference sequence). The CDR3 has 16 amino acids. With V trimmed by 2 bases and J by 2 bases, 10 bases remained unmatched. The CDR3: CAWSKTAGGENYGYTF. CDR3 DNA, as far as it was read: TGTGCCTGGAGTAAGACGGCAGGGGGCGAGAACTATGGC.

As concerns this clone: The CDR3 extends 3 residues past the end of the read, so its final part is completed from the germline J gene. The V gene is TRBV29-1, the J gene TRBJ1-2; no firm D call. CDR3 length equals 10 residues. Trimming cost V 7 bases and J 4 bases, with 7 bases left between them. From germline, CDR1 is SQVTM and CDR2 ANQGSEA. Partial CDR3 DNA: TGCAGCGCTGACATCTATGGC. Translated, it gives CSADIYG. The full-length CDR3 reads as CSADIYGYTF.

Details on this clone: The observed sequence ends 3 residues before the CDR3 terminus, with the missing tail filled in from the germline J gene. The gene calls are TRBV7-8 and TRBJ1-6; a possible D gene is TRBD1 (6 bases). The V and J ends lost 6 bases and 6 bases respectively, with 9 bases between them. The CDR3 length is 13 residues. Germline CDR1 is SGHVS and CDR2 is FQNEAQ. Partial CDR3 DNA: TGTGCCAGCAGGGACAGAACTAATTCACCC. This gives the protein CASRDRTNSP. The full CDR3 is CASRDRTNSPLHF.

As regards this clone: The DNA ends 3 residues before the CDR3 does, and the rest of the CDR3 is filled in from the germline J gene. The chain recombines TRBV5-1 with TRBJ1-3; D is undetermined. CDR3 length: 16 amino acids. Germline V gene sequence: CDR1 SGHRS, CDR2 YFSETQ. The V end was cut by 0 bases, the J end by 3 bases, with 13 bases between. This CDR3 is CASSLEVSSLGNTIYF. The part of the CDR3 DNA that was read is TGCGCCAGCAGCTTGGAGGTATCTAGCCTTGGAAACACC.

Comments on this clone: The CDR3 end is not reached by the read, which stops 3 residues before it; the germline J gene fills it in. This chain uses TRBV30 with TRBJ2-1; 8 bases are a match to TRBD2. The CDR3 contains 14 residues. J lost 4 bases, V lost 3 bases, and 5 bases had no gene match. Germline V lookup: CDR1 GTSNPN, CDR2 SVGIG (reference sequence). The CDR3 sequence is CAWRPTGGYNEQFF. The DNA read from the CDR3 is TGTGCCTGGAGGCCCACGGGGGGGTACAATGAG.

With respect to this clone: The read falls 3 residues short of the CDR3 end, and the missing part is taken from the germline J gene. This rearrangement joins TRBV30 to TRBJ2-1, with 8 bases aligning to TRBD2. This CDR3 contains 15 residues. CDR1 is GTSNPN and CDR2 is SVGIG in the germline V gene (reference sequence). The V gene end was trimmed by 1 base and the J gene end by 7 bases; junction bases not matched to a gene: 9. The CDR3 DNA, read in part, is TGTGCCTGGAGTGACGGTGCGGGAGGACTGAATGAG. As protein: CAWSDGAGGLNE. The entire CDR3 protein reads CAWSDGAGGLNEQFF.

Turning to this clone: Read coverage stops 3 residues before the CDR3 terminus; the germline J gene supplies the remainder. V is TRBV20-1 and J is TRBJ2-3; perhaps TRBD2 as D (7 bases). The CDR3 covers 13 residues. Looked up from germline, CDR1 is DFQATT and CDR2 is SNEGSKA (reference sequence). Incomplete CDR3 DNA: TGCAGTGCTAGAAGGGGGGGCCTTGAGACG. Translation gives CSARRGGLET. The full-length CDR3 reads as CSARRGGLETQYF.

In the case of this clone: The sequenced fragment ends 3 residues before the CDR3 boundary, so the rest is inferred from the germline J gene. This chain connects TRBV6-1 to TRBJ2-3; possible D gene TRBD1, 6 bases. V was trimmed by 1 base and J by 2 bases, leaving 13 bases between them. The CDR3 extends over 16 amino acids. Germline loops: CDR1 MNHNS, CDR2 SASEGT. The CDR3 protein is CASSEDRVGDTDTQYF. The CDR3 DNA, read in part, is TGTGCCAGCAGTGAAGACAGGGTCGGGGACACAGATACG.